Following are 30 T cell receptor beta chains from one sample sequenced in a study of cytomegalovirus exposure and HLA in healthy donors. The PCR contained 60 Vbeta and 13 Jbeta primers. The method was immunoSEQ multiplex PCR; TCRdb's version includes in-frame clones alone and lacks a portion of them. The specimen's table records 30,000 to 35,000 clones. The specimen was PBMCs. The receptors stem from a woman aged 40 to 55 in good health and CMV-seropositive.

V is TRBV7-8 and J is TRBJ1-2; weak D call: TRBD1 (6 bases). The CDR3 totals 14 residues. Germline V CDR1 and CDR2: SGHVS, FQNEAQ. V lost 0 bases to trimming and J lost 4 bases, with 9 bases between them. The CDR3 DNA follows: TGTGCCAGCAGCTTAGCGGGGGCAAGCTATGGCTACACCTTC. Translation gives CASSLAGASYGYTF.

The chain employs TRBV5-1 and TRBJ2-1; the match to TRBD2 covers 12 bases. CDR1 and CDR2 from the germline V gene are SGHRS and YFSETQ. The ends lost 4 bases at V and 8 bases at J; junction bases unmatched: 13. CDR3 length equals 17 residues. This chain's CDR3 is CASSPGILAGGPDEQFF. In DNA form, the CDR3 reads TGCGCCAGCAGCCCGGGTATTCTAGCGGGAGGGCCCGATGAGCAGTTCTTC. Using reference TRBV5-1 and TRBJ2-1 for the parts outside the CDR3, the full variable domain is KAGVTQTPRYLIKTRGQQVTLSCSPISGHRSVSWYQQTPGQGLQFLFEYFSETQRNKGNFPGRFSGRQFSNSRSEMNVSTLELGDSALYLCASSPGILAGGPDEQFFGPGTRLTVL.

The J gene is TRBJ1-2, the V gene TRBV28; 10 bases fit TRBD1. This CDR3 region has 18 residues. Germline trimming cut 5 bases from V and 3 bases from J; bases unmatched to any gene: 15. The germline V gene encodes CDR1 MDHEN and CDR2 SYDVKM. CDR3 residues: CASSTKKVVTGGDYGYTF. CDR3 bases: TGTGCCAGCAGTACAAAAAAGGTTGTGACAGGGGGCGACTATGGCTACACCTTC.

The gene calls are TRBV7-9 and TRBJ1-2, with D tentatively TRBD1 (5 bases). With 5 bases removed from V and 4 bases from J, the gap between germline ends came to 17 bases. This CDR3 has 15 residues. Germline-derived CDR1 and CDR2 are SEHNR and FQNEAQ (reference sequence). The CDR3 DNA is TGTGCCAGCAGCATGACGGGGGGGGACCTCTATGGCTACACCTTC. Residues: CASSMTGGDLYGYTF.

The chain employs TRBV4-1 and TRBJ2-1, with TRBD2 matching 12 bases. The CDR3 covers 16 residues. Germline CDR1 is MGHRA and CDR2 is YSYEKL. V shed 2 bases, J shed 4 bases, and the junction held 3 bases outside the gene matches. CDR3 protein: CASSQPSGGAYNEQFF. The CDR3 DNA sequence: TGCGCCAGCAGCCAACCTAGCGGGGGGGCTTACAATGAGCAGTTCTTC.

CDR3: CALQTGKNTEAFF. The CDR3 DNA is TGTGCCTTGCAGACAGGGAAAAACACTGAAGCTTTCTTT. J is TRBJ1-1 and V is TRBV6-6; TRBD1 agrees at 7 bases. The CDR3 totals 13 residues. V lost 11 bases, J lost 2 bases, and 8 bases stayed unmatched. Germline loops: CDR1 MNHNY, CDR2 SVGAGI (reference sequence).

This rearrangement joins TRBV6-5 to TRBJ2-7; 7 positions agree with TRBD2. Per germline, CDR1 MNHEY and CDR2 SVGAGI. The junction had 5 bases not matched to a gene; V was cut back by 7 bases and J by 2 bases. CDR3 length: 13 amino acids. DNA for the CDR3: TGTGCCAGCAAGGGGAGGGAAACCTACGAGCAGTACTTC. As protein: CASKGRETYEQYF.

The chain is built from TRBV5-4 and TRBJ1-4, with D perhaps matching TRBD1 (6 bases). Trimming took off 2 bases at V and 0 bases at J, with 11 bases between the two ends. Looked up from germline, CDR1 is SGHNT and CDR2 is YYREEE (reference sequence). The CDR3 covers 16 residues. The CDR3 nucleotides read TGTGCCAGCAGCTTCGGGACACCGTCAACTAATGAAAAACTGTTTTTT. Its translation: CASSFGTPSTNEKLFF.

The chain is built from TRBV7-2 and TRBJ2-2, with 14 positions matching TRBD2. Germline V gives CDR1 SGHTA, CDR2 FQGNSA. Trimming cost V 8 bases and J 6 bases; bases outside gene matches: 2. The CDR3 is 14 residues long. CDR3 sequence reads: CASGGLAGAGELFF. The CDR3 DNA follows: TGTGCCAGCGGGGGACTAGCGGGAGCCGGGGAGCTGTTTTTT.

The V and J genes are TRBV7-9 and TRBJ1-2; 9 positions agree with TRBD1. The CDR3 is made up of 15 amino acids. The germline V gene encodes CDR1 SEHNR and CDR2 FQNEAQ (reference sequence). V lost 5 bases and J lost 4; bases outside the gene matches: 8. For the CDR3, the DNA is TGTGCCAGCAGCCCGGGGACAGGGCAGGCCTATGGCTACACCTTC. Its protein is CASSPGTGQAYGYTF.

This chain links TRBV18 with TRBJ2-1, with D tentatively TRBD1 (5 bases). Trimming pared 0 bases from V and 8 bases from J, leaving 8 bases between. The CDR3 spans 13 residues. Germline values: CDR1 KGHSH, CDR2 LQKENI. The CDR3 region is CASSPPGLDEQFF. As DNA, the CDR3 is TGTGCCAGCTCACCACCGGGGCTAGATGAGCAGTTCTTC.

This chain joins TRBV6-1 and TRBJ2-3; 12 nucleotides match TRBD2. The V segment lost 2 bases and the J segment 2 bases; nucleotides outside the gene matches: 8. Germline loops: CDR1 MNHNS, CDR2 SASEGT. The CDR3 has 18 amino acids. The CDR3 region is CASSEIGLAGGDTDTQYF. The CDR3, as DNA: TGTGCCAGCAGTGAAATTGGGCTAGCGGGAGGGGACACAGATACGCAGTATTTT.

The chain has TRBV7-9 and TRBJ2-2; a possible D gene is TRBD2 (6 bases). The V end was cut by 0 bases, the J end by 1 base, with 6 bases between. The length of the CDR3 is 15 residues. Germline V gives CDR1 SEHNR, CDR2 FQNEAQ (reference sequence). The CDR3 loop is CASSLAGGNTGELFF. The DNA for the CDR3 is TGTGCCAGCAGCTTAGCCGGGGGGAACACCGGGGAGCTGTTTTTT.

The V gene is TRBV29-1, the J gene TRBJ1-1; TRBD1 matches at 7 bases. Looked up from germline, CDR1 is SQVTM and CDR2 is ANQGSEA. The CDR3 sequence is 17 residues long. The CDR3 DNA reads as TGCAGGAGACCTAATCCAGGGGGTGGTGGGGGGTACACTGAAGCTTTCTTT. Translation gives CRRPNPGGGGGYTEAFF.

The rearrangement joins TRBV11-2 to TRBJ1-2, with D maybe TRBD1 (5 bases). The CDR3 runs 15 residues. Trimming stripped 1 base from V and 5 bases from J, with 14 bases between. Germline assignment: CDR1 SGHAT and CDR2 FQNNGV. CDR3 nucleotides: TGTGCCAGCAGCTTAGTAGCTGGGACTGAGTATGGCTACACCTTC. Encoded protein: CASSLVAGTEYGYTF. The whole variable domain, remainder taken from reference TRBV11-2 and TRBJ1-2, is EAGVAQSPRYKIIEKRQSVAFWCNPISGHATLYWYQQILGQGPKLLIQFQNNGVVDDSQLPKDRFSAERLKGVDSTLKIQPAKLEDSAVYLCASSLVAGTEYGYTFGSGTRLTVV.

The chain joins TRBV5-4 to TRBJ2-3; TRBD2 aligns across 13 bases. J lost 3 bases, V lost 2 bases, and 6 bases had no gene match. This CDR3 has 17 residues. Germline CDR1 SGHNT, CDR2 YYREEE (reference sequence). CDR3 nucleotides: TGTGCCAGCAGCTTTAGACTAGCGGGGGGCCGTACAGATACGCAGTATTTT. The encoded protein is CASSFRLAGGRTDTQYF.

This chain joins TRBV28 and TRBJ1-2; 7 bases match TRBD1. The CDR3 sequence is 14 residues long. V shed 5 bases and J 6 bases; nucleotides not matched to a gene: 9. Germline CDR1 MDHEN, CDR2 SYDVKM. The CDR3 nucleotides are TGTGCCAGCAGTCCCCCGACAGGGATAAATGGCTACACCTTC. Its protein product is CASSPPTGINGYTF.

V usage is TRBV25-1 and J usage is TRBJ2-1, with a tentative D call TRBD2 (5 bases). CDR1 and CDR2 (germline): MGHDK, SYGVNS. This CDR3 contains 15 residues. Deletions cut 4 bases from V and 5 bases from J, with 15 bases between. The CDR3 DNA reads TGTGCCAGCAGTGTAGGTGACTACGCTAACAATGAGCAGTTCTTC. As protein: CASSVGDYANNEQFF. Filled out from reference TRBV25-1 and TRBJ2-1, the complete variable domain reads EADIYQTPRYLVIGTGKKITLECSQTMGHDKMYWYQQDPGMELHLIHYSYGVNSTEKGDLSSESTVSRIRTEHFPLTLESARPSHTSQYLCASSVGDYANNEQFFGPGTRLTVL.

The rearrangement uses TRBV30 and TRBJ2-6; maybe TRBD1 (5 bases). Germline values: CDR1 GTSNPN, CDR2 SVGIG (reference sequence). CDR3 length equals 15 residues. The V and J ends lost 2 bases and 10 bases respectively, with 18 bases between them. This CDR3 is CAWSRQGGLVNVLTF. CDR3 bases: TGTGCCTGGAGTCGTCAGGGTGGGTTAGTGAACGTCCTGACTTTC.

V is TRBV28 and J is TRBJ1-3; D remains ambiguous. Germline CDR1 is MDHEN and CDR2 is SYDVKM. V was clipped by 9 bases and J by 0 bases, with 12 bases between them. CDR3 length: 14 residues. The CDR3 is CASSWLGSGNTIYF. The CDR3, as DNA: TGTGCCAGTAGCTGGCTCGGCTCTGGAAACACCATATATTTT.

Written as DNA, the CDR3 is TGTGCCTGGAGTGTCGGCTATGGCTACACCTTC. It encodes CAWSVGYGYTF. J is TRBJ1-2 and V is TRBV30; D remains unclear. Looked up from germline, CDR1 is GTSNPN and CDR2 is SVGIG (reference sequence). V lost 0 bases and J lost 4, with 3 bases in between. The CDR3 has 11 residues.

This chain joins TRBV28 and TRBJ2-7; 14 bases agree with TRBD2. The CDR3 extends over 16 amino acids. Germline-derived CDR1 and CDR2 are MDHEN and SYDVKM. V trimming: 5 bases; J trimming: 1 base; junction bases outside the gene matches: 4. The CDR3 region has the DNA TGTGCCAGCAGTCCAGGACTAGCGGGAGGATCCTACGAGCAGTACTTC. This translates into CASSPGLAGGSYEQYF.

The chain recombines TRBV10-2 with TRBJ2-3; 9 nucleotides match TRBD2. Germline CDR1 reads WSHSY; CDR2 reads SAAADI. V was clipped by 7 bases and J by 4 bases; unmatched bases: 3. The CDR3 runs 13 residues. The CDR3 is CASMVAGADTQYF. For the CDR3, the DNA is TGCGCCAGCATGGTAGCGGGGGCAGATACGCAGTATTTT.

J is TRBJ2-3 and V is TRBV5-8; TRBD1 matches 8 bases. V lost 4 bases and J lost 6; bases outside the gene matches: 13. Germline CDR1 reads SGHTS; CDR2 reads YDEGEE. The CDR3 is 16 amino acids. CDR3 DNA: TGTGCCAGCAGCCAAACAATAGCAGGGGGCCACGATACGCAGTATTTT. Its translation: CASSQTIAGGHDTQYF.

Here the CDR3 reads CASSLTENRGSGWNQPQHF. Written as DNA, the CDR3 is TGTGCCAGCAGCTTAACGGAAAACAGGGGCTCCGGTTGGAATCAGCCCCAGCATTTT. The rearrangement links TRBV11-3 to TRBJ1-5; 7 bases are shared with TRBD1. Germline CDR1 SGHNT, CDR2 YENEEA. With 2 bases clipped from V and 4 bases from J, the junction kept 17 bases outside the gene matches. This CDR3 has 19 amino acids.

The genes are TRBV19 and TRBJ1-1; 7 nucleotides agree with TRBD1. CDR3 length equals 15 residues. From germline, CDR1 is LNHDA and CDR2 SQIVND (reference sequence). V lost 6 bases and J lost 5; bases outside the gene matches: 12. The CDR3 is CASRHNRGRGTEAFF. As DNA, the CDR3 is TGTGCCAGTAGACATAACAGGGGAAGGGGAACTGAAGCTTTCTTT.

CDR3 nucleotide sequence: TGTGCCAGCTCCTCACAGGGGAAAGAGACCCAGTACTTC. Its protein is CASSSQGKETQYF. The V call is TRBV6-1, the J call TRBJ2-5; 7 bases fit TRBD1. Germline V gives CDR1 MNHNS, CDR2 SASEGT. This CDR3 comprises 13 residues. With V trimmed by 8 bases and J by 3 bases, 6 bases remained unmatched.

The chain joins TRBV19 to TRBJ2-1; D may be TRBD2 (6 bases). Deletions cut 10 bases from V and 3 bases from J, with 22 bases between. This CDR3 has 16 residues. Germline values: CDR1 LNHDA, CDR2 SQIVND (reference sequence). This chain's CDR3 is CATTGSIGVYYNEQFF. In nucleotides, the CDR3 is TGTGCCACCACCGGGAGTATCGGGGTCTACTACAATGAGCAGTTCTTC.

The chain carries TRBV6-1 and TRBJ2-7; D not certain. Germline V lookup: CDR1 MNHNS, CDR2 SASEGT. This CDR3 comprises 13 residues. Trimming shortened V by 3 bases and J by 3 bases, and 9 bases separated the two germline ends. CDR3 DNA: TGTGCCAGCAGTGACCCTCCCCTCTACGAGCAGTACTTC. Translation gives CASSDPPLYEQYF.

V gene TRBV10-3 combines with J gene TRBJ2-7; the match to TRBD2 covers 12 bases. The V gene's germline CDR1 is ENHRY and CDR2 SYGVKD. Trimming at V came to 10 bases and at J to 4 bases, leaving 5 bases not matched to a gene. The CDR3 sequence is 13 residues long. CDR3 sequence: CATTTSGSYEQYF. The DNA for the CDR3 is TGTGCCACCACGACTAGCGGGAGTTACGAGCAGTACTTC.